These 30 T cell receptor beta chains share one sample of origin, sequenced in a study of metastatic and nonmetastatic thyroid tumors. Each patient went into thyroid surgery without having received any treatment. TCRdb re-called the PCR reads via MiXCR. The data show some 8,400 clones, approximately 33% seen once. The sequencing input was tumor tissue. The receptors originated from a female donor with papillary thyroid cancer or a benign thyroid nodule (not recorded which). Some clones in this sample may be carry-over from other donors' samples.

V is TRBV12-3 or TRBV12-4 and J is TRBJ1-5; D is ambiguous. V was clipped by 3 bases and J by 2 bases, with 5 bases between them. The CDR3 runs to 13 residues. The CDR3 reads CASSFSRNQPQHF. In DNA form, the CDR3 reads TGTGCCAGCAGTTTTAGCCGCAATCAGCCCCAGCATTTT.

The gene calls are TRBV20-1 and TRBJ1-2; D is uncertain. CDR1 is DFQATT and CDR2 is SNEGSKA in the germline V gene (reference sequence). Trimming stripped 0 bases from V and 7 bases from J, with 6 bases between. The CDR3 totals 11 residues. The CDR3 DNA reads TGCAGTGCTAGAGATCGTGGTGGCTACACCTTC. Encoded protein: CSARDRGGYTF.

The CDR3 region is CASRYLTGELFF. The CDR3 DNA reads as TGTGCCAGCAGATACTTAACCGGGGAGCTGTTTTTT. The V gene is TRBV11-2, the J gene TRBJ2-2; no clear D gene. Between the trimmed V and J ends, which lost 6 bases and 5 bases, there was a span of 7 bases. This CDR3 has 12 residues. The germline CDR1 and CDR2 sequences are SGHAT and FQNNGV. Supplemented by reference TRBV11-2 and TRBJ2-2, the full variable domain reads EAGVAQSPRYKIIEKRQSVAFWCNPISGHATLYWYQQILGQGPKLLIQFQNNGVVDDSQLPKDRFSAERLKGVDSTLKIQPAKLEDSAVYLCASRYLTGELFFGEGSRLTVL.

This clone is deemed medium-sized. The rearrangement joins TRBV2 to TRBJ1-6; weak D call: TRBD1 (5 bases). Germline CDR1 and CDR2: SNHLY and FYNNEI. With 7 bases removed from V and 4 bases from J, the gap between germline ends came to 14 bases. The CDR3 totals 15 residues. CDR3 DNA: TGTGCCAGCATCGCCAAGGGACGGTATAATTCACCCCTCCACTTT. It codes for CASIAKGRYNSPLHF.

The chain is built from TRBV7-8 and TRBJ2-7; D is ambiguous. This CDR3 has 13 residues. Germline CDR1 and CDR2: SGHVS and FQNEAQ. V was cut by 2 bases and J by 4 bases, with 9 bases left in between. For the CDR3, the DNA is TGTGCCAGCAGCTTACTGACGACGTACGAGCAGTACTTC. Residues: CASSLLTTYEQYF.

The CDR3 DNA reads TGTGCCAGCAGGCGACTAGCGGGAGGTGATGAGACCCAGTACTTC. This translates into CASRRLAGGDETQYF. The chain has TRBV6-1 and TRBJ2-5; TRBD2 agrees at 13 bases. Germline lookup yields CDR1 MNHNS and CDR2 SASEGT. This CDR3 contains 15 residues. The J segment lost 5 bases and the V segment lost 6 bases, leaving 6 bases of the junction unmatched.

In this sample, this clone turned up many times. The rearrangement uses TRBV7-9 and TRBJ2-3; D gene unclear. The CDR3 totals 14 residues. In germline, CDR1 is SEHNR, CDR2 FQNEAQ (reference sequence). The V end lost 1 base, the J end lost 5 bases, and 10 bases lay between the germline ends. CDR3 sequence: CASSLGSPGDTQYF. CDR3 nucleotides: TGTGCCAGCAGCTTAGGAAGTCCCGGAGATACGCAGTATTTT.

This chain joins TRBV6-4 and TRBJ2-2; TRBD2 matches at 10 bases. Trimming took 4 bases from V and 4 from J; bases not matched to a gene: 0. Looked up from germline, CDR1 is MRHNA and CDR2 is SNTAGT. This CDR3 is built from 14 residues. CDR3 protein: CASSASGGTGELFF. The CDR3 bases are TGTGCCAGCAGTGCTAGCGGGGGCACCGGGGAGCTGTTTTTT.

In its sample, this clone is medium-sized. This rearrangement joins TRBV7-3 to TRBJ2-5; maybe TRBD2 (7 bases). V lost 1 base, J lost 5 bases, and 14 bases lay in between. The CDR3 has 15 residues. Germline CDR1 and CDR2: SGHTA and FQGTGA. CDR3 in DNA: TGTGCCAGCAGCTTAAGTGGTGGGAGGGGGGAGACCCAGTACTTC. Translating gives CASSLSGGRGETQYF.

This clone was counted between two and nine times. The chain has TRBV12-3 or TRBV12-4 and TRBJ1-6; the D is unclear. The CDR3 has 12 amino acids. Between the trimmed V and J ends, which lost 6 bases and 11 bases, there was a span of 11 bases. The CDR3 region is CASSLNGPPLHF. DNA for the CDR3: TGTGCCAGCAGCTTAAACGGGCCACCCCTCCACTTT.

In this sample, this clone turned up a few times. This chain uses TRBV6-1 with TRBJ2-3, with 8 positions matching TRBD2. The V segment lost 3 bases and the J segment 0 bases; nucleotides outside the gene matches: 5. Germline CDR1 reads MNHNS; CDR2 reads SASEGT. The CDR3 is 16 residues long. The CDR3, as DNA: TGTGCCAGCAGTGATCTCGCTAGCGGGAGCACAGATACGCAGTATTTT. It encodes CASSDLASGSTDTQYF.

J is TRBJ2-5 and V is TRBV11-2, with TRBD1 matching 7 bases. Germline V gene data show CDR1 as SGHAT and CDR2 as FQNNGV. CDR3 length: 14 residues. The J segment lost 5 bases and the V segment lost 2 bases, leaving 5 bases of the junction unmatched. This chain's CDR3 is CASSLTGQRETQYF. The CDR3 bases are TGTGCCAGCAGCTTAACGGGACAGAGGGAGACCCAGTACTTC.

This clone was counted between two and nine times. DNA for the CDR3: TGTGCCAGTAGTCCCCAGGAGGGGCCCGTCTACGAGCAGTACTTC. This gives the protein CASSPQEGPVYEQYF. V and J are TRBV19 and TRBJ2-7; possibly TRBD2 for D (6 bases). The germline V gene encodes CDR1 LNHDA and CDR2 SQIVND (reference sequence). The V and J ends lost 5 bases and 3 bases respectively, with 17 bases between them. The CDR3 covers 15 residues. The full variable domain, its missing parts supplied by reference TRBV19 and TRBJ2-7, is DGGITQSPKYLFRKEGQNVTLSCEQNLNHDAMYWYRQDPGQGLRLIYYSQIVNDFQKGDIAEGYSVSREKKESFPLTVTSAQKNPTAFYLCASSPQEGPVYEQYFGPGTRLTVT.

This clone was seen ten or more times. The CDR3 here is CASSESWQTYEQYF. CDR3 sequence (DNA): TGTGCCAGCAGTGAAAGTTGGCAGACCTACGAGCAGTACTTC. The chain links TRBV2 to TRBJ2-7; no reliable D call. The CDR3 contains 14 residues. Germline CDR1 reads SNHLY; CDR2 reads FYNNEI. Trimming took 2 bases from V and 2 from J, leaving 10 bases between them.

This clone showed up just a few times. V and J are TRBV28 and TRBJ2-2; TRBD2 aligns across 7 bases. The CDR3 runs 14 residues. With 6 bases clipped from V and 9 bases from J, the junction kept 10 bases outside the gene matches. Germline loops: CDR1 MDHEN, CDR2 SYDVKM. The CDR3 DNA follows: TGTGCCAGCAGCCCCGAGCGGGATTTGCGGGAGCTGTTTTTT. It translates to CASSPERDLRELFF. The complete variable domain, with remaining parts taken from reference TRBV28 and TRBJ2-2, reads DVKVTQSSRYLVKRTGEKVFLECVQDMDHENMFWYRQDPGLGLRLIYFSYDVKMKEKGDIPEGYSVSREKKERFSLILESASTNQTSMYLCASSPERDLRELFFGEGSRLTVL.

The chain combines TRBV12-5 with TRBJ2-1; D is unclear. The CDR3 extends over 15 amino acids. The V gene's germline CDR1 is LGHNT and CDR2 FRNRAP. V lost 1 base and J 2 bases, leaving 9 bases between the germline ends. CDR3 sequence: CASGLDSQPYNEQFF. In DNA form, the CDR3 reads TGTGCTAGTGGTTTGGACAGCCAACCCTACAATGAGCAGTTCTTC.

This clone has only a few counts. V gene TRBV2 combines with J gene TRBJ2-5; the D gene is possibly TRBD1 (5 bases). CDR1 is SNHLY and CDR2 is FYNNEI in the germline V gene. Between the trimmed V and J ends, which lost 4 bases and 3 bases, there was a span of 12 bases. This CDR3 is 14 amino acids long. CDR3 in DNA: TGTGCCAGCAGTGGGGGCGCAAGGGAAGAGACCCAGTACTTC. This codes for CASSGGAREETQYF.

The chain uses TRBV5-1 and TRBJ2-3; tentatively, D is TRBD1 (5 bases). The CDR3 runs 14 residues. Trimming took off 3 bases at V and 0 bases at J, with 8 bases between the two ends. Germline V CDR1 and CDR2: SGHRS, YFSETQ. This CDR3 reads CASSWGASTDTQYF. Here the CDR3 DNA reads TGCGCCAGCAGCTGGGGCGCTAGCACAGATACGCAGTATTTT.

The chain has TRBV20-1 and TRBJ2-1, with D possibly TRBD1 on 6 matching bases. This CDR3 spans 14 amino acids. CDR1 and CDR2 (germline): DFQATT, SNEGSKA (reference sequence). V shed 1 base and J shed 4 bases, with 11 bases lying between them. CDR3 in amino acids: CSARGGTYYNEQFF. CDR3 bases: TGCAGTGCTAGAGGTGGGACATATTACAATGAGCAGTTCTTC.

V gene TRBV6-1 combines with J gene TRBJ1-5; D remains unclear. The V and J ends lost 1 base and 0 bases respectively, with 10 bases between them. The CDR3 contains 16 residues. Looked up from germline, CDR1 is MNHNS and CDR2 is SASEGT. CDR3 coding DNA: TGTGCCAGCAGTGAAGGGGTGACCTATAGCAATCAGCCCCAGCATTTT. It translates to CASSEGVTYSNQPQHF.

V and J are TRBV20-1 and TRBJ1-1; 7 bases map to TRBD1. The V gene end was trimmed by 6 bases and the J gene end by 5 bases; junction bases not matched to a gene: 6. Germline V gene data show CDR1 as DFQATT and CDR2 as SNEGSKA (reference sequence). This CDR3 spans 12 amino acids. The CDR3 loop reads CSAQTGETEAFF. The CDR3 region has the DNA TGCAGTGCCCAAACAGGGGAAACTGAAGCTTTCTTT.

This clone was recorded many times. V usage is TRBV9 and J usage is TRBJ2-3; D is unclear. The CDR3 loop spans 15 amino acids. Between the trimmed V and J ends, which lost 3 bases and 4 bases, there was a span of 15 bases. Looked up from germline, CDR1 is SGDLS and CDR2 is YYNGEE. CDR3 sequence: CASSATKVSSDTQYF. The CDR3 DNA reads TGTGCCAGCAGCGCGACGAAGGTGTCTTCAGATACGCAGTATTTT.

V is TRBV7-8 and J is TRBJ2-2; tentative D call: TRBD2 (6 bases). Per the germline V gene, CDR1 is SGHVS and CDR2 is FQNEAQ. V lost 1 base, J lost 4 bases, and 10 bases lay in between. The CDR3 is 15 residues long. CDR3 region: CASSLGMGGTGELFF. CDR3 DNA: TGTGCCAGCAGCTTAGGGATGGGGGGCACCGGGGAGCTGTTTTTT.

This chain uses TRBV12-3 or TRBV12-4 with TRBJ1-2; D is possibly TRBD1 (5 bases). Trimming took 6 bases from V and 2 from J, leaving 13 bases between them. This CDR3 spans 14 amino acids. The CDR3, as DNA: TGTGCCAGCAGACCAACAGGAATCAACTATGGCTACACCTTC. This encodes CASRPTGINYGYTF.

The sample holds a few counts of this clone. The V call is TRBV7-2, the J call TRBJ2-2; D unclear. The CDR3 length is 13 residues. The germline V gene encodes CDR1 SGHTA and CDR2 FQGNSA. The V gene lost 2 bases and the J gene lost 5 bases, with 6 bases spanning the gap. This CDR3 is CASSLSQTGELFF. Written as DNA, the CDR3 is TGTGCCAGCAGCTTAAGTCAGACCGGGGAGCTGTTTTTT.

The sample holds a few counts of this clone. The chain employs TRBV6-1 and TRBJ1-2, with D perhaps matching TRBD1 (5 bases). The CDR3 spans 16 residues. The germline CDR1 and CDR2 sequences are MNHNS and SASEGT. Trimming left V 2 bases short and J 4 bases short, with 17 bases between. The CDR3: CASSEHGGGGSYGYTF. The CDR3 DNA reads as TGTGCCAGCAGTGAACACGGGGGAGGCGGGAGCTATGGCTACACCTTC.

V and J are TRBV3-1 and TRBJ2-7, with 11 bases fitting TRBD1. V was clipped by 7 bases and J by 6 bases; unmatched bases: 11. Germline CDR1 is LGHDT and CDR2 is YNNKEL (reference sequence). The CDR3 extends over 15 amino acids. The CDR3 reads CASTRRGTGGSEQYF. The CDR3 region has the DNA TGTGCCAGCACTAGAAGGGGGACAGGGGGGTCCGAGCAGTACTTC.

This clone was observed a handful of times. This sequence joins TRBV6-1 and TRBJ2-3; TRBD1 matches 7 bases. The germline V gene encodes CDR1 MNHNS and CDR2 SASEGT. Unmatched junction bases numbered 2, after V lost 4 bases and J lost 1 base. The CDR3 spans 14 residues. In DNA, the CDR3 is TGTGCCAGCAGTGGAGGGGGCGGCACAGATACGCAGTATTTT. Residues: CASSGGGGTDTQYF.

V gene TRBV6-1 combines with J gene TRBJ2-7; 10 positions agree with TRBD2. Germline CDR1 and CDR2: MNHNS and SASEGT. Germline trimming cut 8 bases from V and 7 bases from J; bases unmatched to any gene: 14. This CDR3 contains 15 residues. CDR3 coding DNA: TGTGCCAGCGGCGTAGGACTAGCGGCCTCAGGGGAGCAGTACTTC. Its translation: CASGVGLAASGEQYF.

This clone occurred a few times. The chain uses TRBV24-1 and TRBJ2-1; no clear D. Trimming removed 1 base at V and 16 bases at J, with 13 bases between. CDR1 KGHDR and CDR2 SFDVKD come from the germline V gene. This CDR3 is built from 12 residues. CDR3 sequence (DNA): TGTGCCACCAGTGATTTTAAGTGGATAGGATTCTTC. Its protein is CATSDFKWIGFF.